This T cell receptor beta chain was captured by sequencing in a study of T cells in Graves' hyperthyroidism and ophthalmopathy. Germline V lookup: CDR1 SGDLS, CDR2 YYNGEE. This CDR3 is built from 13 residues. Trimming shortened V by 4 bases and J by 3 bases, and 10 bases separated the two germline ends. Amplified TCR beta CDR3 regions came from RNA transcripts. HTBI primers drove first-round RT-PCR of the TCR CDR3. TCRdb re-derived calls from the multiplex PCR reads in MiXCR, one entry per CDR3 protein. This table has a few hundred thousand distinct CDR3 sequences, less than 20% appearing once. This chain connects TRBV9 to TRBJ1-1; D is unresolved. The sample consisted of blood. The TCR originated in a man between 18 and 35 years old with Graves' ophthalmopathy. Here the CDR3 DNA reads TGTGCCAGCAGCTACGTCGGGGACACTGAAGCTTTCTTT. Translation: CASSYVGDTEAFF.